These T cell receptor beta chains were read from a single sample in a study of OX40 agonist ivuxolimab in advanced cancers. Data came from immunoSEQ multiplex PCR; TCRdb stores just in-frame clones and leaves some out. This table has around 72,000 clones, roughly 90% appearing once. Sequencing used CD4+ or CD8+ T cells sorted from blood, obtained in a trial of the OX40 agonist ivuxolimab. The receptors here all came from an adult with an advanced solid tumor such as melanoma, head and neck, liver or kidney cancer. CDR3s include the opening cysteine and the closing phenylalanine or tryptophan. A D gene is named only where the DNA matches it firmly. A clone size is listed for some rows: how often the clone was seen (once, few, many), or a class if it is expanded.

CDR3,DNA,V,J,size,D
CASSRLGTGYSNQPQHF,TGTGCCAGCAGCCGACTCGGGACAGGGTATAGCAATCAGCCCCAGCATTTT,TRBV28,TRBJ1-5,NA,TRBD1
CASSPGTGGGETQYF,TGTGCCAGCAGCCCTGGGACAGGGGGCGGAGAGACCCAGTACTTC,TRBV7-6,TRBJ2-5,NA,TRBD1
CASSPPPGARFGYTF,TGTGCCAGCAGTCCTCCCCCGGGGGCGCGTTTTGGCTACACCTTC,TRBV6-5,TRBJ1-2,NA,NA
CASSQRGDSNEKLFF,TGTGCCAGCAGCCAAAGGGGAGATTCAAATGAAAAACTGTTTTTT,TRBV5-8,TRBJ1-4,NA,NA
CASSLGGGIETQYF,TGTGCCAGCAGCTTGGGGGGTGGCATTGAGACCCAGTACTTC,TRBV7-2,TRBJ2-5,NA,NA
CSVARGSRNTGELFF,TGCAGCGTTGCCAGAGGGAGTAGGAACACCGGGGAGCTGTTTTTT,TRBV29-1,TRBJ2-2,NA,NA
CASSFPAGATYEQYF,TGTGCCAGCAGCTTTCCCGCCGGGGCGACCTACGAGCAGTACTTC,TRBV7-2,TRBJ2-7,NA,NA
CASSPFAGSYEQYF,TGTGCCAGCAGCCCTTTCGCAGGCTCCTACGAGCAGTACTTC,TRBV9,TRBJ2-7,NA,NA
CASSYRQGGNEQFF,TGTGCCAGCAGTTACCGACAGGGAGGCAATGAGCAGTTCTTC,TRBV6-5,TRBJ2-1,NA,NA
CASKGEGHTEAFF,TGTGCCAGCAAGGGGGAAGGGCACACTGAAGCTTTCTTT,TRBV19,TRBJ1-1,NA,NA
CASSLDRGGMYEQYF,TGCGCCAGCAGCTTGGATCGGGGAGGAATGTACGAGCAGTACTTC,TRBV5-1,TRBJ2-7,NA,NA
CATSSDRWGNDEQYF,TGTGCCACCAGCAGCGACAGGTGGGGAAACGACGAGCAGTACTTC,TRBV15,TRBJ2-7,NA,NA
CASSLVASGATGELFF,TGTGCCAGCAGCTTAGTGGCTAGCGGGGCCACCGGGGAGCTGTTTTTT,TRBV7-2,TRBJ2-2,NA,TRBD2
CASSVEAGSSPLHF,TGTGCCAGCAGCGTAGAGGCGGGTAGTTCACCCCTCCACTTT,TRBV9,TRBJ1-6,NA,NA
CASSIGRQGNQPQHF,TGTGCCAGTAGTATAGGACGGCAGGGAAATCAGCCCCAGCATTTT,TRBV19,TRBJ1-5,NA,NA
CASSPGTGRNTIYF,TGTGCCAGCAGTCCCGGGACAGGGAGAAACACCATATATTTT,TRBV6-5,TRBJ1-3,once,TRBD1
CASSYSGQGGGGGYTF,TGTGCCAGCAGTTACTCGGGACAGGGGGGAGGAGGAGGCTACACCTTC,TRBV6-5,TRBJ1-2,NA,TRBD1
CASSLGTGTGLETQYF,TGTGCCAGCAGCTTGGGAACCGGGACAGGGCTGGAGACCCAGTACTTC,TRBV5-5,TRBJ2-5,NA,TRBD1
CASSPGLDTEAFF,TGTGCCAGCAGCCCGGGGCTAGACACTGAAGCTTTCTTT,TRBV7-2,TRBJ1-1,NA,NA
CASKVGVNTEAFF,TGTGCCAGCAAAGTCGGGGTGAACACTGAAGCTTTCTTT,TRBV25-1,TRBJ1-1,NA,NA
CASSGGDRYNSPLHF,TGTGCCAGCAGTGGAGGGGACAGGTATAATTCACCCCTCCACTTT,TRBV28,TRBJ1-6,NA,TRBD1
CASSVRGAGQPQHF,TGTGCCAGCAGCGTCCGAGGAGCAGGCCAGCCCCAGCATTTT,TRBV9,TRBJ1-5,NA,NA
CASSFSGLDQETQYF,TGTGCCAGCAGCTTTAGCGGGCTAGACCAAGAGACCCAGTACTTC,TRBV7-2,TRBJ2-5,NA,TRBD2
CASSSGAPQGARAFF,TGTGCCAGCAGCTCCGGGGCCCCCCAGGGGGCGCGAGCTTTCTTT,TRBV7-2,TRBJ1-1,NA,TRBD1
CSFGQGKTEAFF,TGCAGCTTCGGACAGGGGAAAACTGAAGCTTTCTTT,TRBV29-1,TRBJ1-1,NA,TRBD1
CATSRELRTVRNEKLFF,TGTGCCACCAGCAGAGAACTTCGAACAGTCCGTAATGAAAAACTGTTTTTT,TRBV15,TRBJ1-4,NA,NA
CASRLTPIQPQHF,TGTGCCAGCAGGTTAACCCCCATACAGCCCCAGCATTTT,TRBV28,TRBJ1-5,NA,NA
CASGSTRQPRFQQFF,TGTGCTAGTGGTTCCACACGTCAACCGAGGTTTCAGCAGTTCTTC,TRBV12-5,TRBJ2-1,once,NA
CATFNIQYF,TGTGCCACCTTCAACATTCAGTACTTC,TRBV14,TRBJ2-4,NA,NA
CASSPQGANVLTF,TGTGCCAGCTCACCCCAAGGGGCCAACGTCCTGACTTTC,TRBV18,TRBJ2-6,NA,NA
CASSQYYSGNTIYF,TGTGCCAGCAGCCAATATTACTCTGGAAACACCATATATTTT,TRBV7-2,TRBJ1-3,few,NA
CSVPTGQGDGGYTF,TGCAGCGTTCCCACCGGACAGGGCGATGGAGGCTACACCTTC,TRBV29-1,TRBJ1-2,NA,TRBD1
CASSLEGGNQPQHF,TGCGCCAGCAGCTTGGAGGGCGGCAATCAGCCCCAGCATTTT,TRBV5-1,TRBJ1-5,NA,NA
CASSTATQVDYEKLFF,TGTGCCAGCAGCACCGCGACACAGGTGGATTATGAAAAACTGTTTTTT,TRBV9,TRBJ1-4,NA,NA
CASSVTGLKNSPLHF,TGTGCCAGCAGCGTCACGGGACTTAAGAATTCACCCCTCCACTTT,TRBV7-2,TRBJ1-6,NA,NA
CASVHGAEGEKLFF,TGTGCCAGCGTCCATGGGGCCGAGGGCGAAAAACTGTTTTTT,TRBV28,TRBJ1-4,once,NA
CASRQGLVGNLNEKLFF,TGTGCCAGTAGACAGGGTTTGGTTGGAAACTTAAATGAAAAACTGTTTTTT,TRBV19,TRBJ1-4,NA,NA
CASSLARTGASWVYNEQFF,TGCGCCAGCAGCTTGGCCCGGACAGGAGCCTCCTGGGTCTACAATGAGCAGTTCTTC,TRBV5-1,TRBJ2-1,few,TRBD1
CSATLDRALGYTF,TGCAGCGCTACCCTCGACAGGGCCCTTGGCTACACCTTC,TRBV29-1,TRBJ1-2,NA,TRBD1